The rows below give T cell receptor beta chains drawn from one sample of a study of OX40 agonist ivuxolimab in advanced cancers. Method: immunoSEQ multiplex PCR; TCRdb's copy keeps in-frame clones and lacks some. The table lists some 70,000 clones, more than 65% of them singletons, with roughly 1.2% in the top ten. The specimen was CD4+ or CD8+ T cells sorted from blood, collected in a trial of the OX40 agonist ivuxolimab. Every receptor here comes from an adult with an advanced solid tumor such as melanoma, head and neck, liver or kidney cancer. CDR3s include the opening cysteine and the closing phenylalanine or tryptophan.

J gene: TRBJ1-2
V gene: TRBV5-5
CDR3 protein: CASSLGPGANYGYTF

J gene: TRBJ1-1
V gene: TRBV29-1
CDR3 protein: CSANWATGGEAFF

J gene: TRBJ1-1
V gene: TRBV11-3
CDR3 protein: CASSGTGRTEAFF

J gene: TRBJ1-1
V gene: TRBV18
CDR3 protein: CASSPIILGAGMNTEAFF

J gene: TRBJ2-5
V gene: TRBV5-1
CDR3 protein: CASSLGRGGPETQYF

J gene: TRBJ1-1
V gene: TRBV7-9
CDR3 protein: CASTPMWGDTEAFF

J gene: TRBJ2-7
V gene: TRBV7-2
CDR3 protein: CASSSTAYEQYF

J gene: TRBJ2-5
V gene: TRBV9
CDR3 protein: CASSAQRGIQETQYF

J gene: TRBJ1-2
V gene: TRBV7-9
CDR3 protein: CASSLMDRGKEGYTF

J gene: TRBJ1-2
V gene: TRBV6-6
CDR3 protein: CASSEQGYVGYTF

J gene: TRBJ2-5
V gene: TRBV5-6
CDR3 protein: CASSFEETQYF

J gene: TRBJ1-4
V gene: TRBV4-3
CDR3 protein: CASSQETGGGEKLFF

J gene: TRBJ2-3
V gene: TRBV4-1
CDR3 protein: CASSQAGTDTQYF

J gene: TRBJ1-1
V gene: TRBV9
CDR3 protein: CASSGGQGLRAFF

J gene: TRBJ1-3
V gene: TRBV19
CDR3 protein: CASSPWTASGNTIYF

J gene: TRBJ1-2
V gene: TRBV7-8
CDR3 protein: CASSTEPTGLQHGYTF

J gene: TRBJ1-3
V gene: TRBV6-6
CDR3 protein: CASSYGLPSSGNTIYF

J gene: TRBJ2-7
V gene: TRBV5-1
CDR3 protein: CASSFGPGPSSEQYF

J gene: TRBJ2-1
V gene: TRBV2
CDR3 protein: CASRPWGGVNNNEQFF

J gene: TRBJ1-5
V gene: TRBV10-3
CDR3 protein: CAISVQENQPQHF

J gene: TRBJ1-2
V gene: TRBV29-1
CDR3 protein: CSAEGYNYGYTF

J gene: TRBJ1-5
V gene: TRBV19
CDR3 protein: CASSIVNADSKLKPQHF

J gene: TRBJ2-6
V gene: TRBV6-5
CDR3 protein: CASSYSESGANVLTF

J gene: TRBJ1-5
V gene: TRBV18
CDR3 protein: CASSLQGAGRPQHF

J gene: TRBJ2-3
V gene: TRBV9
CDR3 protein: CASSVRGESAGDTQYF

J gene: TRBJ1-1
V gene: TRBV7-2
CDR3 protein: CASSLRQVGTEAFF

J gene: TRBJ2-7
V gene: TRBV6-5
CDR3 protein: CASSPLANDYEQYF